What follows is one T cell receptor (beta chain) and its context. Participants spanned ages about 18 to 90 years and resided in roughly 22 US areas. Recovery among Cohort 3 donors was established by two negative PCRs, clearance, or symptom resolution. This record belongs to a study of blood T cell repertoires in COVID-19. Overall study context: Sites across the United States, Italy and Spain contributed samples from acute and convalescent COVID-19.

The authors' processing: Reference gene primer amplification gave estimated nucleated cell counts. The repertoire was sequenced with immunoSEQ multiplex PCR; TCRdb's copy has only in-frame clones and lacks some. The DNA was the basis for D and trimming; V, J and clone size are from that table. This sample has 350,000 to 400,000 clones, with 88% found just once. In germline, CDR1 is SEHNR, CDR2 FQNEAQ (reference sequence). The V gene lost 3 bases and the J gene lost 0 bases, with 19 bases spanning the gap. There are 18 residues in the CDR3. The receptor was derived from a woman aged 18-29 years who had recovered from COVID-19. Sequenced: PBMCs or T cells enriched from blood (not recorded which). This chain links TRBV7-9 with TRBJ2-3, with D tentatively TRBD1 (6 bases). This CDR3 reads CASSFTGITPPSTDTQYF. The CDR3 DNA is TGTGCCAGCAGCTTCACAGGGATAACCCCACCTAGCACAGATACGCAGTATTTT.